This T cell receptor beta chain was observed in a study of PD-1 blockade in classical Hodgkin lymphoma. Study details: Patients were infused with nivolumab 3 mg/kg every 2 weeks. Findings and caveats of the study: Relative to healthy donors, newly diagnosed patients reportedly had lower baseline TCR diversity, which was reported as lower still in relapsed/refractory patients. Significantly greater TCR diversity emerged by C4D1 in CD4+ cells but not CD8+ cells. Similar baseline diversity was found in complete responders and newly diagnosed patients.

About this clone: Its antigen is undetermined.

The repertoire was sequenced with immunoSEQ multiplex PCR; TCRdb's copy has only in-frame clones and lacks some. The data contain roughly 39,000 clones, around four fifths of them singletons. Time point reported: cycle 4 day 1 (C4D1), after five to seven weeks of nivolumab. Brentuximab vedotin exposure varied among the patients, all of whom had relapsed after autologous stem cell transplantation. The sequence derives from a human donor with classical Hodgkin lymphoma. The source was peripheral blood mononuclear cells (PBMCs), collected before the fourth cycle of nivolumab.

In DNA form, the CDR3 reads TGTGCCAGTAGACGGACAGGAATGGCCTCTGGAAACACCATATATTTT. Protein product: CASRRTGMASGNTIYF. This chain connects TRBV19 to TRBJ1-3, with 7 bases that match TRBD1. The V gene's germline CDR1 is LNHDA and CDR2 SQIVND (reference sequence). The J segment lost 0 bases and the V segment lost 6 bases, leaving 8 bases of the junction unmatched. The CDR3 is made up of 16 amino acids.